This is a list of T cell receptor beta chains from one sample in a study of CD8+ T cells in alopecia areata. Sequencing used immunoSEQ multiplex PCR; TCRdb keeps in-frame clones, though not all of them. The sample has 150,000 to 200,000 clones, around 60% seen once. This material consisted of CD4+ T cells sorted from blood, taken at week 24, from a patient treated with tofacitinib. The receptors come from a human donor with alopecia areata. Each CDR3 is given with its conserved first and last residue. The D gene is left open where the match is weak. For some rows the clone size is stated as once, few or many, or as a class when expanded; others skip it.

J | length | size | V | D | DNA | CDR3
TRBJ1-1 | 14 | NA | TRBV30 | TRBD1 | TGTGCCTGGTTTGCACAGGGGAAGAACACTGAAGCTTTCTTT | CAWFAQGKNTEAFF
TRBJ2-5 | 14 | NA | TRBV11-2 | NA | TGTGCCAGCAGCTTAGGGGCGGGTAAAGAGACCCAGTACTTC | CASSLGAGKETQYF
TRBJ2-7 | 13 | NA | TRBV27 | NA | TGTGCCAGCAGTCTCCGGGAGACTTACGAGCAGTACTTC | CASSLRETYEQYF
TRBJ1-5 | 11 | NA | TRBV27 | NA | TGTGCCCTAAGGGCTATCAGCCCCCAGCATTTT | CALRAISPQHF
TRBJ2-3 | 15 | few | TRBV5-1 | NA | TGCGCCAGCAGCCTGGACGGAGGCAGCACAGATACGCAGTATTTT | CASSLDGGSTDTQYF
TRBJ1-2 | 14 | NA | TRBV7-2 | NA | TGTGCCAGCAGCCTCGACAGTGCGGCCTATGGCTACACCTTC | CASSLDSAAYGYTF
TRBJ1-5 | 12 | NA | TRBV6-1 | NA | TGTGCCAGCGGACAGCTCAATCAGCCCCAGCATTTT | CASGQLNQPQHF
TRBJ2-7 | 13 | NA | TRBV2 | NA | TGTGCCAGCAGTGACAGGGCCCCACGCGAGCAGTACTTC | CASSDRAPREQYF
TRBJ2-7 | 11 | once | TRBV28 | NA | TGTGCCAGCAGTTCGATCTACGAGCAGTACTTC | CASSSIYEQYF
TRBJ2-3 | 16 | NA | TRBV6-6 | NA | TGTGCCAGCAGCCGAAATGCGCGGGCGGGGTCGGATACGCAGTATTTT | CASSRNARAGSDTQYF
TRBJ1-5 | 15 | once | TRBV19 | NA | TGTGCCACTATGCTCGCGAGAGGGGACAATCAGCCCCAGCATTTT | CATMLARGDNQPQHF
TRBJ2-4 | 11 | NA | TRBV7-2 | NA | TGTGCCAGCAGCCCCCTTAACATTCAGTACTTC | CASSPLNIQYF
TRBJ1-2 | 15 | few | TRBV27 | NA | TGTGCCAGCAGTTTATCGATGCGCAGGGATTATGGCTACACCTTC | CASSLSMRRDYGYTF
TRBJ2-6 | 13 | NA | TRBV5-1 | NA | TGCGCCAGCAGCTACTCTGGGGCCAACGTCCTGACTTTC | CASSYSGANVLTF
TRBJ2-7 | 12 | NA | TRBV11-3 | NA | TGTGCCAGCAGCGCGAGGGCATACGAGCAGTACTTC | CASSARAYEQYF
TRBJ2-2 | 13 | many | TRBV19 | NA | TGTGCCAGTAGTGCAACGAACACCGGGGAGCTGTTTTTT | CASSATNTGELFF
TRBJ1-2 | 13 | NA | TRBV30 | NA | TGTGCCATCAAGAGGGGACGGATATATGGCTACACCTTC | CAIKRGRIYGYTF
TRBJ1-2 | 12 | NA | TRBV28 | NA | TGTGCCAGCAGTTCGCAGGGGAGGGGCTACACCTTC | CASSSQGRGYTF
TRBJ1-1 | 14 | NA | TRBV11-2 | NA | TGTGCCAGCAGCCGGGGTAATCGGGGCACTGAAGCTTTCTTT | CASSRGNRGTEAFF
TRBJ1-2 | 14 | NA | TRBV29-1 | TRBD1 | TGCAGCGTTGGCGACAGGGGGCCTCATCCGGGCTACACCTTC | CSVGDRGPHPGYTF
TRBJ2-5 | 14 | NA | TRBV29-1 | NA | TGCAGCGTTGAAGAGTACAAAACCCCGGAGACCCAGTACTTC | CSVEEYKTPETQYF
TRBJ2-5 | 13 | NA | TRBV28 | NA | TGTGCCAGCAGTTTTTCCCCCCGAGAGACCCAGTACTTC | CASSFSPRETQYF
TRBJ1-1 | 11 | few | TRBV20-1 | NA | TGCAGTGCTAGGAATTGGCCCGAGGCTTTCTTT | CSARNWPEAFF
TRBJ2-7 | 14 | NA | TRBV15 | NA | TGTGCCACCAGCAGCCTACTCAACCCCTACGAGCAGTACTTC | CATSSLLNPYEQYF
TRBJ2-5 | 16 | few | TRBV29-1 | NA | TGCAGCGCCCCCGCAGCTGGGGGAGGTTTGGGTGAGACCCAGTACTTC | CSAPAAGGGLGETQYF
TRBJ1-5 | 14 | NA | TRBV7-8 | NA | TGTGCCAGCAGCTTAAGGGTTAGCAATCAGCCCCAGCATTTT | CASSLRVSNQPQHF
TRBJ2-5 | 11 | NA | TRBV29-1 | NA | TGCAGCGTTGAACCCTCGGAGACCCAGTACTTC | CSVEPSETQYF
TRBJ1-2 | 12 | few | TRBV18 | NA | TGTGCCAGCTCAAGAGACAGCTATGGCTACACCTTC | CASSRDSYGYTF
TRBJ2-6 | 14 | NA | TRBV6-5 | NA | TGTGCCAGCAGTTTGCGGAGGGAGGCCAACGTCCTGACTTTC | CASSLRREANVLTF
TRBJ2-5 | 15 | NA | TRBV5-1 | TRBD1 | TGCGCCAGCAGCTTGGGACAGGGAGCCCAAGAGACCCAGTACTTC | CASSLGQGAQETQYF
TRBJ2-6 | 11 | NA | TRBV30 | NA | TGTGCCTCACCAGGGGCCAACGTCCTGACTTTC | CASPGANVLTF
TRBJ2-3 | 13 | NA | TRBV30 | NA | TGTGCCTGGACCAGCCGGGACTTTAGTACGCAGTATTTT | CAWTSRDFSTQYF
TRBJ2-5 | 13 | NA | TRBV29-1 | TRBD1 | TGCAGCGTTTCCGGGACAGCCTGGGAGACCCAGTACTTC | CSVSGTAWETQYF
TRBJ2-7 | 15 | NA | TRBV11-2 | TRBD2 | TGTGCCAGCAGCTGGGGACTAGCGGGGGGGTACGAGCAGTACTTC | CASSWGLAGGYEQYF
TRBJ2-7 | 14 | NA | TRBV29-1 | NA | TGCAGCGTAGTCGGCGGGATAAGGACCTACGAGCAGTACTTC | CSVVGGIRTYEQYF